These 26 T cell receptor beta chains share one sample of origin, sequenced in a study of T cell responses to AZD1222 COVID-19 vaccine. TCRdb keeps only in-frame clones here, not all; method: immunoSEQ multiplex PCR. The table shows 52,000 or so clones, with roughly 84% occurring only once. Sequenced material: peripheral blood, taken on day 0 of AZD1222 vaccination. The source of these receptors is an adult in good health.

The chain joins TRBV7-6 to TRBJ2-1; D is ambiguous. V dropped 4 bases and J dropped 0 bases, with 10 bases sitting between them. Germline V gives CDR1 SGHVS, CDR2 FNYEAQ. This CDR3 has 15 amino acids. This chain's CDR3 is CASSYTTSSYNEQFF. The CDR3 DNA is TGTGCCAGCAGCTATACAACCAGCTCCTACAATGAGCAGTTCTTC.

This clone was seen once. The rearrangement joins TRBV6-5 to TRBJ2-3, with D perhaps TRBD1 (6 bases). This CDR3 region has 15 residues. V lost 0 bases and J 6 bases, leaving 13 bases between the germline ends. CDR1 is MNHEY, CDR2 SVGAGI, per germline. The DNA of the CDR3 is TGTGCCAGCAGTTACTCGTGGGGGCGAATCGATACGCAGTATTTT. Residues: CASSYSWGRIDTQYF.

The CDR3 region has the DNA TGTGCCAGCAGTTACGGTTTTGGGGAGCAGTACTTC. This sequence encodes CASSYGFGEQYF. V gene TRBV6-2 or TRBV6-3 combines with J gene TRBJ2-7; D ambiguous. Germline loops: CDR1 MNHEY, CDR2 SVGEGT. Trimming pared 2 bases from V and 7 bases from J, leaving 9 bases between. The CDR3 is 12 amino acids.

The V call is TRBV18, the J call TRBJ1-2; D may be TRBD1 (6 bases). Trimming cost V 3 bases and J 1 base, with 9 bases left between them. This CDR3 region has 14 residues. Germline loops: CDR1 KGHSH, CDR2 LQKENI. CDR3 DNA sequence: TGTGCCAGCTCACCCGGGACACTTAACTATGGCTACACCTTC. Protein product: CASSPGTLNYGYTF.

The chain recombines TRBV11-2 with TRBJ2-7; no clear D. CDR1 is SGHAT, CDR2 FQNNGV, per germline. This CDR3 is built from 11 residues. Trimming pared 0 bases from V and 4 bases from J, leaving 1 base between. DNA for the CDR3: TGTGCCAGCAGCTTAGATTACGAGCAGTACTTC. It yields the protein CASSLDYEQYF.

The V call is TRBV9, the J call TRBJ1-1, with 9 bases aligning to TRBD1. Germline-derived CDR1 and CDR2 are SGDLS and YYNGEE. The CDR3 runs to 14 residues. V lost 3 bases and J lost 7; bases outside the gene matches: 7. CDR3 protein: CASSERTGAGEAFF. The CDR3, as DNA: TGTGCCAGCAGCGAGCGGACAGGGGCTGGTGAAGCTTTCTTT.

V is TRBV6-7 and J is TRBJ2-4; D may be TRBD1 (6 bases). TRBV6-7 is labeled an ORF, and its function is uncertain. Trimming left V 0 bases short and J 4 bases short, with 10 bases between. The CDR3 sequence is 15 residues long. In nucleotides, the CDR3 is TGTGCCAGCAGTTACTCCGGGACAATAAAAAACATTCAGTACTTC. Its protein product is CASSYSGTIKNIQYF.

The chain combines TRBV19 with TRBJ2-1; 9 nucleotides match TRBD2. CDR1 is LNHDA and CDR2 is SQIVND in the germline V gene (reference sequence). The V gene end was trimmed by 0 bases and the J gene end by 4 bases; junction bases not matched to a gene: 4. There are 16 residues in the CDR3. The CDR3 spells CASSIEASGTYNEQFF. CDR3 coding DNA: TGTGCCAGTAGTATAGAGGCTAGCGGGACGTACAATGAGCAGTTCTTC. Filled out from reference TRBV19 and TRBJ2-1, the complete variable domain reads DGGITQSPKYLFRKEGQNVTLSCEQNLNHDAMYWYRQDPGQGLRLIYYSQIVNDFQKGDIAEGYSVSREKKESFPLTVTSAQKNPTAFYLCASSIEASGTYNEQFFGPGTRLTVL.

CDR3 coding DNA: TGTGCCACCAGTGATTTGACATGCGGGAGGCGGAGTGGGAAGAGCTCCTACGAGCAGTACTTC. As protein: CATSDLTCGRRSGKSSYEQYF. The V and J genes are TRBV24-1 and TRBJ2-7; 8 nucleotides agree with TRBD2. Germline CDR1 KGHDR, CDR2 SFDVKD. Trimming cost V 0 bases and J 0 bases; bases outside gene matches: 18. The CDR3 has 21 residues.

The DNA for the CDR3 is TGTGCCAGCAGTGAAGTTGGGATGGCGGGAGGGGGGGAGCTGTTTTTT. Encoded protein: CASSEVGMAGGGELFF. This chain connects TRBV6-1 to TRBJ2-2; 9 nucleotides match TRBD2. Germline-derived CDR1 and CDR2 are MNHNS and SASEGT. V dropped 1 base and J dropped 8; count of bases not matched to a gene: 8. The CDR3 extends over 16 amino acids.

This rearrangement joins TRBV5-4 to TRBJ1-2, with no clear D. The CDR3 contains 14 residues. Germline-derived CDR1 and CDR2 are SGHNT and YYREEE (reference sequence). V was trimmed by 5 bases and J by 4 bases, leaving 15 bases between them. DNA of the CDR3: TGTGCCAGCAGTAACACGAGGGCTGGCTATGGCTACACCTTC. Encoded protein: CASSNTRAGYGYTF.

This clone appeared once. The chain is built from TRBV28 and TRBJ1-2; TRBD1 aligns across 7 bases. The CDR3 runs to 14 residues. Germline lookup yields CDR1 MDHEN and CDR2 SYDVKM. V lost 5 bases to trimming and J lost 1 base; unmatched junction nucleotides: 4. CDR3 region: CASSHGTVNYGYTF. The CDR3 coding sequence is TGTGCCAGCAGTCACGGGACAGTTAACTATGGCTACACCTTC.

The chain carries TRBV6-5 and TRBJ2-5; TRBD2 matches 8 bases. CDR1 is MNHEY, CDR2 SVGAGI, per germline. Germline trimming cut 0 bases from V and 5 bases from J; bases unmatched to any gene: 5. The CDR3 sequence is 15 residues long. The CDR3 DNA reads as TGTGCCAGCAGTTACTCAACGGGAGGGGTGGAGACCCAGTACTTC. It is translated as CASSYSTGGVETQYF.

This rearrangement joins TRBV6-2 or TRBV6-3 to TRBJ2-7; 7 bases are a match to TRBD2. The CDR3 runs to 16 residues. V was clipped by 4 bases and J by 0 bases; unmatched bases: 9. From germline, CDR1 is MNHEY and CDR2 SVGEGT. This chain's CDR3 is CASSLRGGGSSYEQYF. The CDR3 DNA reads as TGTGCCAGCAGTTTACGTGGCGGGGGAAGCTCCTACGAGCAGTACTTC.

The chain has TRBV11-3 and TRBJ1-1; D call uncertain. This CDR3 is built from 13 residues. V was pared by 1 base and J by 2 bases, with 5 bases between. Germline CDR1 reads SGHNT; CDR2 reads YENEEA. The CDR3 sequence: CASSLGVNTEAFF. CDR3 in DNA: TGTGCCAGCAGCTTAGGAGTCAACACTGAAGCTTTCTTT.

The chain has TRBV6-1 and TRBJ1-5; D is undetermined. Between the trimmed V and J ends, which lost 0 bases and 0 bases, there was a span of 18 bases. CDR3 size: 19 residues. Germline lookup yields CDR1 MNHNS and CDR2 SASEGT. The CDR3 reads CASSEALRERGYSNQPQHF. The CDR3 coding sequence is TGTGCCAGCAGTGAAGCGCTTCGGGAACGGGGATATAGCAATCAGCCCCAGCATTTT.

The CDR3 protein is CASSSTGTPNDEQFF. CDR3 nucleotides: TGTGCCAGCAGCTCGACCGGGACCCCTAACGATGAGCAGTTCTTC. J is TRBJ2-1 and V is TRBV11-3; D possibly uses TRBD1 or TRBD2 (5 bases each). This CDR3 has 15 amino acids. The V end was cut by 4 bases, the J end by 8 bases, with 18 bases between. Germline CDR1 and CDR2: SGHNT and YENEEA. Full variable domain (rest looked up from reference TRBV11-3 and TRBJ2-1): EAGVVQSPRYKIIEKKQPVAFWCNPISGHNTLYWYLQNLGQGPELLIRYENEEAVDDSQLPKDRFSAERLKGVDSTLKIQPAELGDSAVYLCASSSTGTPNDEQFFGPGTRLTVL.

V gene TRBV28 combines with J gene TRBJ2-1, with D hard to call. CDR1 is MDHEN, CDR2 SYDVKM, per germline. The length of the CDR3 is 9 residues. Trimming pared 9 bases from V and 12 bases from J, leaving 9 bases between. CDR3 nucleotide sequence: TGTGCCAGACAAATGGGGCAGTTCTTC. This gives the protein CARQMGQFF.

The gene calls are TRBV5-4 and TRBJ2-1; D call uncertain. In germline, CDR1 is SGHNT, CDR2 YYREEE (reference sequence). V shed 0 bases and J shed 7 bases, with 8 bases lying between them. The CDR3 runs 13 residues. The CDR3, as DNA: TGTGCCAGCAGCTTGGCCCTGGGAAATGAGCAGTTCTTC. Protein product: CASSLALGNEQFF.

This clone turned up a few times. The chain combines TRBV7-6 with TRBJ1-2; D not resolved. Deletions cut 5 bases from V and 7 bases from J, with 23 bases between. The V gene's germline CDR1 is SGHVS and CDR2 FNYEAQ. This CDR3 has 16 residues. The CDR3: CASSRVGSRRFSGYTF. As DNA, the CDR3 is TGTGCCAGCAGCCGGGTGGGCAGCCGCCGTTTTTCTGGCTACACCTTC.

This chain links TRBV30 with TRBJ1-5, with D unclear. The V gene's germline CDR1 is GTSNPN and CDR2 SVGIG (reference sequence). This CDR3 is 15 amino acids long. Between the trimmed V and J ends, which lost 0 bases and 1 base, there was a span of 10 bases. The CDR3 DNA follows: TGTGCCTGGAGTGTACTGAGTAGCAGCAATCAGCCCCAGCATTTT. It yields the protein CAWSVLSSSNQPQHF. The full variable domain, its missing parts supplied by reference TRBV30 and TRBJ1-5, is SQTIHQWPATLVQPVGSPLSLECTVEGTSNPNLYWYRQAAGRGLQLLFYSVGIGQISSEVPQNLSASRPQDRQFILSSKKLLLSDSGFYLCAWSVLSSSNQPQHFGDGTRLSIL.

The chain uses TRBV10-2 and TRBJ2-1; 13 bases are shared with TRBD2. Trimming removed 6 bases from V and 7 bases from J; junction bases left unmatched: 12. CDR3 length equals 17 residues. CDR1 WSHSY and CDR2 SAAADI come from the germline V gene. The CDR3 region is CASRIGGTSGIGNEQFF. CDR3 DNA: TGCGCCAGCAGGATTGGTGGGACTAGCGGGATCGGGAATGAGCAGTTCTTC.

This chain connects TRBV5-4 to TRBJ1-1, with D possibly TRBD1 on 6 matching bases. Trimming took 0 bases from V and 0 from J, leaving 18 bases between them. The CDR3 spans 18 residues. Per the germline V gene, CDR1 is SGHNT and CDR2 is YYREEE (reference sequence). CDR3 in DNA: TGTGCCAGCAGCTTGGGAGGGAGGGGGATCGATTTGAACACTGAAGCTTTCTTT. This codes for CASSLGGRGIDLNTEAFF.

The rearrangement links TRBV6-5 to TRBJ2-1; 7 nucleotides match TRBD2. The junction had 7 bases not matched to a gene; V was cut back by 8 bases and J by 3 bases. Looked up from germline, CDR1 is MNHEY and CDR2 is SVGAGI. This CDR3 is built from 14 residues. DNA for the CDR3: TGTGCCAGCTGCCCAACGGGGGGCTACAATGAGCAGTTCTTC. This sequence encodes CASCPTGGYNEQFF.

The chain has TRBV27 and TRBJ2-5; 10 bases line up with TRBD2. CDR1 and CDR2 (germline): MNHEY, SMNVEV (reference sequence). Unmatched junction bases numbered 1, after V lost 5 bases and J lost 1 base. This CDR3 contains 14 residues. In DNA, the CDR3 is TGTGCCAGCAGTCGGACTAGCGGCCAAGAGACCCAGTACTTC. Translated, it gives CASSRTSGQETQYF.

This chain links TRBV6-4 with TRBJ2-2, with TRBD2 matching 9 bases. V lost 0 bases, J lost 6 bases, and 17 bases stayed unmatched. There are 20 residues in the CDR3. Per germline, CDR1 MRHNA and CDR2 SNTAGT. CDR3 sequence reads: CASSDSKIGGGLAYAGELFF. CDR3 bases: TGTGCCAGCAGTGACTCGAAAATAGGGGGCGGACTAGCGTACGCCGGGGAGCTGTTTTTT.